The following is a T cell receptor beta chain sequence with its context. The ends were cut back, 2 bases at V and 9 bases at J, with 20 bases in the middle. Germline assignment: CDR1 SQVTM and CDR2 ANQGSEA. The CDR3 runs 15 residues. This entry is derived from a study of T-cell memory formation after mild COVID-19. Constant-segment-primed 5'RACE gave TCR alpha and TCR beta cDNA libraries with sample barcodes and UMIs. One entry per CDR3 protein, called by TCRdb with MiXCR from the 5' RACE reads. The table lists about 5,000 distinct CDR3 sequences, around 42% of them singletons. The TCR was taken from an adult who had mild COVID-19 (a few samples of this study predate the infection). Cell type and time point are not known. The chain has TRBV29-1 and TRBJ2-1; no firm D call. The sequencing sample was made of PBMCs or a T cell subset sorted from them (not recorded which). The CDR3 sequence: CSVESPRARTGEQFF. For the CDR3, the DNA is TGCAGCGTTGAATCCCCCCGCGCCCGCACGGGTGAGCAGTTCTTC.